This T cell receptor (beta chain) emerged from a study of vaccination effects on CD4 cells after COVID-19. Study-wide background: In the ViraFEST assay, antigen-specific CD4+ clonotypes were identified by expansion after peptide-pool stimulation. Two doses of either BNT162b2 or mRNA-1273 were given to each participant. Study-level findings and limits: After vaccination, at late timepoints, clones induced by infection and by vaccine contracted markedly.

This clone was seen a single time. Its antigen is undetermined. At the end of over 8 days of culture, CD4+ T cells were isolated. The study found no prior SARS-CoV-2 infection in the vaccine recipients, who tested negative for nucleocapsid antibodies. Sequencing used immunoSEQ multiplex PCR; TCRdb keeps in-frame clones, though not all of them. The repertoire consists of roughly 56,000 clones, with 65% to 80% occurring once and the leading ten covering around 2.9%. After removal of 3 bases from V and 14 bases from J, the junction contained 4 bases not matched to a gene. Germline assignment: CDR1 MDHEN and CDR2 SYDVKM. The CDR3 loop spans 12 amino acids.

The sequence was collected from a human donor who received a COVID-19 vaccine. This specimen consisted of CD4+ T cells from PBMCs cultured without peptide, obtained before COVID-19 vaccination. This rearrangement joins TRBV28 to TRBJ1-6; 7 positions agree with TRBD1. The CDR3 loop reads CASSLTGSSLHF. Here the CDR3 DNA reads TGTGCCAGCAGTTTGACAGGGAGTTCCCTCCACTTT. Using reference TRBV28 and TRBJ1-6 for the parts outside the CDR3, the full variable domain is DVKVTQSSRYLVKRTGEKVFLECVQDMDHENMFWYRQDPGLGLRLIYFSYDVKMKEKGDIPEGYSVSREKKERFSLILESASTNQTSMYLCASSLTGSSLHFGNGTRLTVT.